The 3 T cell receptor beta chains reported below all come from one sample, sequenced in a study of Graves' ophthalmopathy and Graves' hyperthyroidism. Investigators amplified TCR beta CDR3 regions from RNA transcripts. Second-round multiplex PCR followed a first-round RT-PCR using HTBI primers. A single record per CDR3 protein comes from TCRdb applying MiXCR to the multiplex PCR reads. The table includes about 240,000 distinct CDR3 sequences, roughly 50% detected once. Sequencing was carried out using peripheral blood. These receptors all come from an adult man with Graves' ophthalmopathy.

This clonotype was seen more than once but under ten times. The chain couples TRBV20-1 to TRBJ1-2, with D hard to call. The V end lost 0 bases, the J end lost 1 base, and 6 bases lay between the germline ends. CDR1 is DFQATT, CDR2 SNEGSKA, per germline (reference sequence). This CDR3 is built from 13 residues. The DNA of the CDR3 is TGCAGTGCTAGAGATGGCTTTAACTATGGCTACACCTTC. It translates to CSARDGFNYGYTF.

About this clonotype itself: The junction departs from the called germline gene at one end, perhaps through a read error. This chain links TRBV7-2 with TRBJ1-2; TRBD1 matches at 7 bases. The CDR3 covers 13 residues. Germline CDR1 reads SGHTA; CDR2 reads FQGNSA. This CDR3 is CAGSLNRGRGYTF. The CDR3 region has the DNA TGTGCCGGCAGCCTAAACAGGGGAAGGGGCTACACCTTC.

This clonotype was observed once. This chain connects TRBV12-3 or TRBV12-4 to TRBJ1-1; TRBD1 might be the D (6 bases). V lost 3 bases and J 5 bases, leaving 19 bases between the germline ends. This CDR3 contains 16 residues. The CDR3 protein is CASSLNRAGARTEAFF. CDR3 DNA sequence: TGTGCCAGCAGTTTGAATAGGGCAGGGGCGCGAACTGAAGCTTTCTTT.